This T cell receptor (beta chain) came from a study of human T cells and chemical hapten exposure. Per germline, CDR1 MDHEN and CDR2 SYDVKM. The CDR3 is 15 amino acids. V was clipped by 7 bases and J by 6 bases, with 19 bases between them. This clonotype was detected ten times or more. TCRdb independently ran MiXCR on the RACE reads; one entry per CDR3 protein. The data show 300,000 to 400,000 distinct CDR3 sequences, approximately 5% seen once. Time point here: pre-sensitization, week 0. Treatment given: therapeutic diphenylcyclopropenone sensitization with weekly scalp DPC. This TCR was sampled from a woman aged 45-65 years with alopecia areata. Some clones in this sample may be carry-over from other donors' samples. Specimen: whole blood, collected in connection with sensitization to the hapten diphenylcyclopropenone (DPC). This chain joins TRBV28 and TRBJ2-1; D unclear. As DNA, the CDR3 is TGTGCCAGCACCCTTGGTGGCAGCCCTTTCAATGAGCAGTTCTTC. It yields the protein CASTLGGSPFNEQFF.